This T cell receptor beta chain appears in the sequencing data of a study of beta chain features in type 1 diabetes. Expressed TCRB transcripts were sequenced because the entire RNA isolate underwent reverse transcription. Clones were sequenced by immunoSEQ multiplex PCR, and TCRdb holds only the in-frame ones, with some missing. The sample records about 16,000 clones, approximately 55% being singletons. This CDR3 has 16 residues. The ends were cut back, 4 bases at V and 2 bases at J, with 16 bases in the middle. Germline values: CDR1 SGHDT, CDR2 YYEEEE. The chain employs TRBV5-6 and TRBJ1-5; D is unclear. The source material was stem cell memory CD4+ T cells from blood. The source is a woman between 18 and 30 years old in good health. The CDR3 spells CASSPSNGRGNQPQHF. For the CDR3, the DNA is TGTGCCAGCAGCCCCTCCAATGGGAGGGGCAATCAGCCCCAGCATTTT.